This paragraph covers one T cell receptor beta chain sequence. Trimming took 11 bases from V and 6 from J, leaving 2 bases between them. The CDR3 totals 8 residues. Germline V CDR1 and CDR2: SEHNR, FQNEAQ (reference sequence). The data were taken from a study of T cells in tumors after PD-1 blockade. Produced via immunoSEQ multiplex PCR; TCRdb's table is partial and in-frame only. The sample records 14,000 or so clones, nearly 85% being singletons. Tumor or blood genomic DNA was sequenced, with inputs of roughly 616 ng to 6,004 ng. This sample comprised PBMCs, obtained after anti-PD-1 treatment. The gene calls are TRBV7-9 and TRBJ2-1; D is uncertain. This receptor was taken from a human donor with basal cell carcinoma. The CDR3: CAGNEQFF. As DNA, the CDR3 is TGTGCCGGCAATGAGCAGTTCTTC.